Each of the 28 T cell receptor beta chains below was sequenced from the same sample in a study of shared clonotypes between healthy human individuals. Libraries were prepared by immunoSEQ multiplex PCR; TCRdb keeps only in-frame clonotypes and omits some of them. The repertoire holds more than 2,000,000 clones, with approximately 93% as singletons. The sequencing input was naive CD4+ T cells from PBMCs. This sample's subset: CD45RA+ positively selected. These receptor sequences come from a man aged 18 to 29 in good health. Some clones in this sample may be carry-over from other donors' samples.

V is TRBV30 and J is TRBJ2-4; 8 bases fit TRBD1. The CDR3 consists of 13 residues. Trimming removed 6 bases from V and 6 bases from J; junction bases left unmatched: 7. Germline CDR1 is GTSNPN and CDR2 is SVGIG (reference sequence). The CDR3 sequence is CACSTGVRNIQYF. The DNA for the CDR3 is TGTGCCTGTTCGACAGGGGTAAGAAACATTCAGTACTTC. The full variable domain, completed using reference TRBV30 and TRBJ2-4, is SQTIHQWPATLVQPVGSPLSLECTVEGTSNPNLYWYRQAAGRGLQLLFYSVGIGQISSEVPQNLSASRPQDRQFILSSKKLLLSDSGFYLCACSTGVRNIQYFGAGTRLSVL.

The rearrangement links TRBV20-1 to TRBJ2-2; the D is unclear. V was clipped by 4 bases and J by 2 bases, with 2 bases between them. This CDR3 is built from 11 residues. Looked up from germline, CDR1 is DFQATT and CDR2 is SNEGSKA (reference sequence). CDR3 sequence reads: CSAINTGELFF. Written as DNA, the CDR3 is TGCAGTGCTATTAACACCGGGGAGCTGTTTTTT.

As to this clone: Other DNA sequences in the sample encode the same CDR3. The chain recombines TRBV7-9 with TRBJ2-2; no firm D call. The V gene lost 1 base and the J gene lost 5 bases, with 5 bases spanning the gap. Germline CDR1 SEHNR, CDR2 FQNEAQ (reference sequence). The CDR3 extends over 13 amino acids. The CDR3, as DNA: TGTGCCAGCAGCTTAGGCGGTACCGGGGAGCTGTTTTTT. Amino acid sequence: CASSLGGTGELFF.

The chain's CDR3 is CASSADLGTDTQYF. The DNA of the CDR3 is TGTGCCAGCAGCGCGGACTTGGGCACAGATACGCAGTATTTT. The V gene is TRBV9, the J gene TRBJ2-3; possible D gene TRBD2, 5 bases. Trimming removed 3 bases at V and 1 base at J, with 9 bases between. Germline CDR1 and CDR2: SGDLS and YYNGEE. The CDR3 covers 14 residues.

This chain joins TRBV7-8 and TRBJ1-3; D gene ambiguous. Trimming removed 3 bases from V and 4 bases from J, with 16 bases in between. The CDR3 spans 16 residues. Germline V lookup: CDR1 SGHVS, CDR2 FQNEAQ. The CDR3 sequence is CASSFARVMVGNTIYF. Written as DNA, the CDR3 is TGTGCCAGCAGCTTCGCAAGGGTTATGGTGGGAAACACCATATATTTT.

The chain is built from TRBV5-1 and TRBJ1-2; 9 bases match TRBD1. Trimming at V came to 4 bases and at J to 7 bases, leaving 11 bases not matched to a gene. Germline loops: CDR1 SGHRS, CDR2 YFSETQ. The CDR3 runs to 15 residues. CDR3 nucleotides: TGCGCCAGCAGCACCTCAGGGACAGGGAGGTTTGGCTACACCTTC. This codes for CASSTSGTGRFGYTF.

The rearrangement joins TRBV5-1 to TRBJ2-1, with TRBD2 identical over 8 bases. With 0 bases clipped from V and 6 bases from J, the junction kept 5 bases outside the gene matches. The CDR3 loop spans 15 amino acids. Germline CDR1 reads SGHRS; CDR2 reads YFSETQ. CDR3 residues: CASSLASGSINEQFF. In nucleotides, the CDR3 is TGCGCCAGCAGCTTGGCCAGCGGGAGTATCAATGAGCAGTTCTTC.

The chain is built from TRBV6-1 and TRBJ2-5; TRBD2 aligns across 10 bases. CDR3 length: 16 amino acids. With V trimmed by 4 bases and J by 2 bases, 7 bases remained unmatched. CDR1 MNHNS and CDR2 SASEGT come from the germline V gene. The CDR3 region is CASSGVSAGGQETQYF. The CDR3 DNA reads as TGTGCCAGCAGTGGAGTCTCAGCGGGAGGGCAAGAGACCCAGTACTTC.

The chain recombines TRBV30 with TRBJ2-7, with D tentatively TRBD2 (5 bases). Germline V gives CDR1 GTSNPN, CDR2 SVGIG (reference sequence). This CDR3 comprises 15 residues. The V and J ends lost 4 bases and 6 bases respectively, with 22 bases between them. CDR3 DNA: TGTGCCTGGAATGCCCCCGGGGTAGCCTCGGGCGAGCAGTACTTC. This encodes CAWNAPGVASGEQYF.

This rearrangement joins TRBV5-1 to TRBJ2-5; 8 bases map to TRBD1. The trim removed 1 base at V and 5 bases at J, leaving 7 bases unmatched. This CDR3 has 15 amino acids. Germline V gives CDR1 SGHRS, CDR2 YFSETQ. The CDR3 region is CASSLRQGATETQYF. CDR3 sequence (DNA): TGCGCCAGCAGCTTGCGGCAGGGGGCAACGGAGACCCAGTACTTC. Based on the CDR3 plus reference TRBV5-1 and TRBJ2-5, the full variable domain is KAGVTQTPRYLIKTRGQQVTLSCSPISGHRSVSWYQQTPGQGLQFLFEYFSETQRNKGNFPGRFSGRQFSNSRSEMNVSTLELGDSALYLCASSLRQGATETQYFGPGTRLLVL.

This clone was seen just once. V gene TRBV29-1 combines with J gene TRBJ1-1; D unclear. The germline CDR1 and CDR2 sequences are SQVTM and ANQGSEA. The V end was cut by 1 base, the J end by 2 bases, with 11 bases between. This CDR3 has 14 amino acids. CDR3 DNA: TGCAGCGTTGAAGGTCTCACGGCCAACACTGAAGCTTTCTTT. Translated, it gives CSVEGLTANTEAFF. Full variable domain (remainder filled in from reference TRBV29-1 and TRBJ1-1): SAVISQKPSRDICQRGTSLTIQCQVDSQVTMMFWYRQQPGQSLTLIATANQGSEATYESGFVIDKFPISRPNLTFSTLTVSNMSPEDSSIYLCSVEGLTANTEAFFGQGTRLTVV.

The count of this clone is one. The genes are TRBV6-5 and TRBJ2-7; 10 bases fit TRBD1. This CDR3 spans 15 amino acids. CDR1 is MNHEY, CDR2 SVGAGI, per germline. The J segment lost 1 base and the V segment lost 6 bases, leaving 6 bases of the junction unmatched. The DNA of the CDR3 is TGTGCCAGCAGGTACCGGGACAGGGGTTCCTACGAGCAGTACTTC. It specifies CASRYRDRGSYEQYF.

V usage is TRBV6-5 and J usage is TRBJ2-7, with a weak D call TRBD2 (5 bases). Looked up from germline, CDR1 is MNHEY and CDR2 is SVGAGI. This CDR3 region has 15 residues. Deletions cut 1 base from V and 4 bases from J, with 14 bases between. The CDR3 spells CASSYYAGLAYEQYF. Written as DNA, the CDR3 is TGTGCCAGCAGTTACTATGCCGGGCTAGCTTACGAGCAGTACTTC.

CDR3 protein: CASRSVGLAARSYEQYF. CDR3 nucleotide sequence: TGTGCCAGCAGGTCGGTGGGACTAGCGGCCCGCTCCTACGAGCAGTACTTC. The chain links TRBV27 to TRBJ2-7; 11 nucleotides align to TRBD2. This CDR3 has 17 amino acids. Trimming at V came to 6 bases and at J to 0 bases, leaving 10 bases not matched to a gene. In germline, CDR1 is MNHEY, CDR2 SMNVEV (reference sequence).

The chain carries TRBV28 and TRBJ1-4; unclear D gene. V lost 7 bases to trimming and J lost 0 bases, with 18 bases between them. Per the germline V gene, CDR1 is MDHEN and CDR2 is SYDVKM. CDR3 length: 17 amino acids. The CDR3 spells CASTPLGWDATNEKLFF. The CDR3 nucleotides read TGTGCCAGCACACCTCTGGGGTGGGATGCAACTAATGAAAAACTGTTTTTT.

V is TRBV19 and J is TRBJ1-5; no definite D call. V shed 3 bases and J shed 2 bases, with 11 bases lying between them. CDR1 is LNHDA, CDR2 SQIVND, per germline (reference sequence). The CDR3 contains 15 residues. CDR3 in amino acids: CASSIGVFGNQPQHF. In DNA, the CDR3 is TGTGCCAGTAGTATCGGAGTGTTTGGCAATCAGCCCCAGCATTTT.

This clone appeared once. V usage is TRBV28 and J usage is TRBJ1-5; perhaps TRBD1 as D (5 bases). The V gene lost 4 bases and the J gene lost 1 base, with 20 bases spanning the gap. CDR1 is MDHEN and CDR2 is SYDVKM in the germline V gene. CDR3 size: 18 residues. The CDR3 bases are TGTGCCAGCAGTTCTCCCACCGACTCTCAGGGAAGCAATCAGCCCCAGCATTTT. This sequence encodes CASSSPTDSQGSNQPQHF.

The gene calls are TRBV6-1 and TRBJ1-1, with D unclear. The CDR3 totals 13 residues. Trimming pared 8 bases from V and 3 bases from J, leaving 13 bases between. Germline V gene data show CDR1 as MNHNS and CDR2 as SASEGT. The DNA for the CDR3 is TGTGCCAGCCGCGGGAGCCTAGACACTGAAGCTTTCTTT. Protein: CASRGSLDTEAFF.

The chain is built from TRBV29-1 and TRBJ1-1, with 8 bases aligning to TRBD1. V dropped 8 bases and J dropped 0; count of bases not matched to a gene: 5. This CDR3 has 13 residues. CDR1 and CDR2 from the germline V gene are SQVTM and ANQGSEA. The CDR3 nucleotides are TGCAGCTCTGGACAGGGCATGAACACTGAAGCTTTCTTT. It yields the protein CSSGQGMNTEAFF.

The genes are TRBV2 and TRBJ1-5, with unresolved D. Trimming removed 7 bases from V and 3 bases from J, with 13 bases in between. The CDR3 totals 14 residues. Germline assignment: CDR1 SNHLY and CDR2 FYNNEI. DNA for the CDR3: TGTGCCAGCAACGAGCTCGGCGTCAATCAGCCCCAGCATTTT. Protein: CASNELGVNQPQHF.

This chain links TRBV5-1 with TRBJ2-7, with D unresolved. The germline CDR1 and CDR2 sequences are SGHRS and YFSETQ. Trimming removed 4 bases from V and 2 bases from J, with 16 bases in between. The CDR3 sequence is 15 residues long. The CDR3 coding sequence is TGCGCCAGCAGCCAGGAATTTGTGGGCGCCTACGAGCAGTACTTC. Translating gives CASSQEFVGAYEQYF.

CDR3 DNA: TGTGCCACCAGCCCACCCGGCGGGCGAAATATGAACACTGAAGCTTTCTTT. It codes for CATSPPGGRNMNTEAFF. V gene TRBV15 combines with J gene TRBJ1-1, with D uncertain. Trimming took 5 bases from V and 0 from J, leaving 19 bases between them. This CDR3 comprises 17 residues. Germline loops: CDR1 LNHNV, CDR2 YYDKDF (reference sequence). Based on the CDR3 plus reference TRBV15 and TRBJ1-1, the full variable domain is DAMVIQNPRYQVTQFGKPVTLSCSQTLNHNVMYWYQQKSSQAPKLLFHYYDKDFNNEADTPDNFQSRRPNTSFCFLDIRSPGLGDTAMYLCATSPPGGRNMNTEAFFGQGTRLTVV.

V and J are TRBV7-9 and TRBJ1-3, with TRBD1 as a possible D gene (5 bases). Trimming left V 7 bases short and J 4 bases short, with 17 bases between. Looked up from germline, CDR1 is SEHNR and CDR2 is FQNEAQ (reference sequence). The CDR3 is made up of 15 amino acids. The CDR3 is CASTDQGARGNTIYF. CDR3 bases: TGTGCCAGCACCGATCAGGGAGCTCGAGGAAACACCATATATTTT.

The chain couples TRBV15 to TRBJ1-5, with D perhaps matching TRBD1 (6 bases). Germline CDR1 reads LNHNV; CDR2 reads YYDKDF (reference sequence). The CDR3 runs 15 residues. V lost 1 base, J lost 3 bases, and 10 bases lay in between. The CDR3 loop is CATSRGTDHNQPQHF. For the CDR3, the DNA is TGTGCCACCAGCAGAGGGACAGACCACAATCAGCCCCAGCATTTT.

As regards this clone: The sample contains more than one DNA sequence encoding this CDR3. This sequence joins TRBV28 and TRBJ1-2, with 10 bases lining up with TRBD1. V shed 3 bases, J shed 11 bases, and the junction held 9 bases outside the gene matches. CDR3 length: 14 amino acids. Germline loops: CDR1 MDHEN, CDR2 SYDVKM. CDR3 region: CASSLSRDRGGYTF. The CDR3 DNA sequence: TGTGCCAGCAGTTTGTCCCGGGACAGGGGAGGTTACACCTTC.

The V gene is TRBV19, the J gene TRBJ1-5; D unresolved. The CDR3 has 14 amino acids. Deletions cut 5 bases from V and 3 bases from J, with 11 bases between. From germline, CDR1 is LNHDA and CDR2 SQIVND (reference sequence). Here the CDR3 reads CASSLGRINQPQHF. CDR3 DNA: TGTGCCAGTAGTCTAGGACGGATCAATCAGCCCCAGCATTTT.

This chain connects TRBV28 to TRBJ1-6; D unresolved. Deletions cut 4 bases from V and 7 bases from J, with 8 bases between. Germline loops: CDR1 MDHEN, CDR2 SYDVKM. The CDR3 extends over 13 amino acids. The CDR3 sequence is CASSSGGNSPLHF. In DNA form, the CDR3 reads TGTGCCAGCAGTTCCGGAGGGAATTCACCCCTCCACTTT.

The chain uses TRBV7-9 and TRBJ1-4, with TRBD1 as a possible D gene (5 bases). From germline, CDR1 is SEHNR and CDR2 FQNEAQ (reference sequence). CDR3 length: 15 amino acids. The V end was cut by 4 bases, the J end by 4 bases, with 13 bases between. The CDR3 DNA reads TGTGCCAGCAGCTCACCGGGACCGCGTAATGAAAAACTGTTTTTT. The encoded protein is CASSSPGPRNEKLFF.